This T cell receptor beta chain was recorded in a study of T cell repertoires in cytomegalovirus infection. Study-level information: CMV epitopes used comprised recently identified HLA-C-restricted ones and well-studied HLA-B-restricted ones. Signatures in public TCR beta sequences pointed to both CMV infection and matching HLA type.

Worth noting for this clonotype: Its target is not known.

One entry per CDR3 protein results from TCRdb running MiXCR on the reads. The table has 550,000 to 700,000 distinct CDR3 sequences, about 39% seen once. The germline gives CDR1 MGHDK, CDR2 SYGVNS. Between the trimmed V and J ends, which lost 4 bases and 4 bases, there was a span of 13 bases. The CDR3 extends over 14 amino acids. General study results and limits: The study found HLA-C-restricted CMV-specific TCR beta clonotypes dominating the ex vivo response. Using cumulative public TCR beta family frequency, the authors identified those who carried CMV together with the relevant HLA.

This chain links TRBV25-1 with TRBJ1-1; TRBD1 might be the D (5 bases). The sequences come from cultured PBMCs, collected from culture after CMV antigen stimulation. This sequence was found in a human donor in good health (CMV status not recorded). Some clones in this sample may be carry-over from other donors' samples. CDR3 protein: CASSGSGRVTEAFF. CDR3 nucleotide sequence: TGTGCCAGCAGTGGAAGCGGCAGGGTCACTGAAGCTTTCTTT.